These T cell receptor beta chains were read from a single sample in a study of cytomegalovirus exposure and HLA in healthy donors. Repertoires were generated with immunoSEQ multiplex PCR, while TCRdb's copy carries only in-frame clones and drops some. The table includes more than 95,000 clones, 17% detected once. What was sequenced was PBMCs. Source of these receptors: a female donor in good health and CMV-seropositive. Both conserved end residues are part of each CDR3. The D gene is left open where the match is weak. Clone size is not always given. Where it is, it says once, few, many or a class for expanded clones.

j_call: TRBJ2-7
v_call: TRBV15
clone_size: .
d_call: TRBD2
cdr3_nt: TGTGCCACCAGTAGCGGGGGGGCCCCCTACGAGCAGTACTTC
cdr3_aa: CATSSGGAPYEQYF

j_call: TRBJ2-1
v_call: TRBV4-2
clone_size: few
d_call: TRBD2
cdr3_nt: TGTGCCAGCAGCCAAGAACCGGGACTAGCGGGAGATGGTGAGCAGTTCTTC
cdr3_aa: CASSQEPGLAGDGEQFF

j_call: TRBJ1-5
v_call: TRBV30
clone_size: .
d_call: .
cdr3_nt: TGTGCCTGGAGTACCGGCGGTGGGCCCCAGCATTTT
cdr3_aa: CAWSTGGGPQHF

j_call: TRBJ2-7
v_call: TRBV2
clone_size: .
d_call: .
cdr3_nt: TGTGCCAGCAGTGAAATGGTCGGACAAAGGTGGTACGAGCAGTACTTC
cdr3_aa: CASSEMVGQRWYEQYF

j_call: TRBJ2-3
v_call: TRBV4-1
clone_size: once
d_call: TRBD1
cdr3_nt: TGCGCCAGCAGCCAAGGAGCGACAGGGGACCGCACAGATACGCAGTATTTT
cdr3_aa: CASSQGATGDRTDTQYF

j_call: TRBJ2-2
v_call: TRBV19
clone_size: .
d_call: .
cdr3_nt: TGTGCCAGTAGTATAGACAACCCCGGGACCGGGGAGCTGTTTTTT
cdr3_aa: CASSIDNPGTGELFF

j_call: TRBJ1-2
v_call: TRBV6-1
clone_size: few
d_call: .
cdr3_nt: TGTGCCAGCAGTGAATTCAGGGGATCCACCTTC
cdr3_aa: CASSEFRGSTF

j_call: TRBJ2-5
v_call: TRBV13
clone_size: few
d_call: .
cdr3_nt: TGTGCCAGCAGCTTATTATTAGAGACCCAGTACTTC
cdr3_aa: CASSLLLETQYF

j_call: TRBJ1-2
v_call: TRBV4-2
clone_size: few
d_call: TRBD1
cdr3_nt: TGTGCCAGCAGCCAAGACACTTACAGGGGAAAGGATGGCTACACCTTC
cdr3_aa: CASSQDTYRGKDGYTF

j_call: TRBJ1-4
v_call: TRBV28
clone_size: .
d_call: TRBD1
cdr3_nt: TGTGCCAGCAGTTTCGGACAGGGAGGTGGGGAAAAACTGTTTTTT
cdr3_aa: CASSFGQGGGEKLFF

j_call: TRBJ1-4
v_call: TRBV7-2
clone_size: .
d_call: TRBD1
cdr3_nt: TGTGCCAGCAGCCCGGGACAGGATGAAAAACTGTTTTTT
cdr3_aa: CASSPGQDEKLFF

j_call: TRBJ1-2
v_call: TRBV6-5
clone_size: .
d_call: .
cdr3_nt: TGTGCCAGCAGTTACTCCCGAGGGCTGGAACTCTTCTTC
cdr3_aa: CASSYSRGLELFF

j_call: TRBJ1-1
v_call: TRBV29-1
clone_size: few
d_call: .
cdr3_nt: TGCAGCATAGACGGGGGTTTGGACACTGAAGCTTTCTTT
cdr3_aa: CSIDGGLDTEAFF

j_call: TRBJ1-5
v_call: TRBV6-5
clone_size: .
d_call: .
cdr3_nt: TGTGCCCGACTCCATCAGCCCCAGCATTTT
cdr3_aa: CARLHQPQHF

j_call: TRBJ1-3
v_call: TRBV12-5
clone_size: few
d_call: .
cdr3_nt: TGTGCTAGTGGTTTGGAGGACAGCAGAGAGGGAAACACCATATATTTT
cdr3_aa: CASGLEDSREGNTIYF

j_call: TRBJ1-1
v_call: TRBV5-6
clone_size: .
d_call: .
cdr3_nt: TGTGCCAGCAGCTACCGGAGGGTGAACACTGAAGCTTTCTTT
cdr3_aa: CASSYRRVNTEAFF

j_call: TRBJ2-5
v_call: TRBV6-6
clone_size: few
d_call: .
cdr3_nt: TGTGCCAGCAGTTACTTTGATCCGGTTAGAGAGACCCAGTACTTC
cdr3_aa: CASSYFDPVRETQYF